This T cell receptor (beta chain) came from a study of blood T cell repertoires in COVID-19. Background on the study: COVID-19 samples, acute and convalescent, were from the United States, Italy and Spain. Sources were T cells, B-cell-depleted T cells, or PBMCs; the material itself was cDNA or gDNA.

Trimming took 6 bases from V and 4 from J; bases not matched to a gene: 6. Per the germline V gene, CDR1 is MNHNY and CDR2 is SVGAGI (reference sequence). This CDR3 spans 14 amino acids. As originally analysed: Quantification of nucleated cells was approximated via reference gene primer amplification. Method: immunoSEQ multiplex PCR; TCRdb's copy keeps in-frame clones and lacks some. That table is the source of V, J and clone size, and D and trimming were worked out from the DNA. Of fewer than 450,000 clones listed, around 90% are singletons. The source is a woman aged 18 to 35 who had recovered from COVID-19. Sequenced sample: peripheral blood. The gene calls are TRBV6-6 and TRBJ2-1, with 7 nucleotides matching TRBD1. CDR3 DNA sequence: TGTGCCAGCAGCCCTGCAGGGGGATACAATGAGCAGTTCTTC. Amino acids: CASSPAGGYNEQFF.